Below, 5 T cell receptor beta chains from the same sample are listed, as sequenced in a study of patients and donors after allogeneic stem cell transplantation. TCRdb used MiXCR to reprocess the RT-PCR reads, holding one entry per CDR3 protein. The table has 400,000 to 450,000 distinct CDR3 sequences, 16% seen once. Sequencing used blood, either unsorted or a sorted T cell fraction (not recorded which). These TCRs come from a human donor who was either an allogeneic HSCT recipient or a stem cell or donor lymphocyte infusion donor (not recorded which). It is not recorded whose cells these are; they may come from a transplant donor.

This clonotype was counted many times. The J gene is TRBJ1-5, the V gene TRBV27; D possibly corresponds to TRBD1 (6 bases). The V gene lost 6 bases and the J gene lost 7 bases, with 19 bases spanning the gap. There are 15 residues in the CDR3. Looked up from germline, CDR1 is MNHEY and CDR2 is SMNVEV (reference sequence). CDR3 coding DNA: TGTGCCAGCAGCTCCGGGACACCCCTTAACCAGCCCCAGCATTTT. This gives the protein CASSSGTPLNQPQHF.

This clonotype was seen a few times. The chain's CDR3 is CASSLAKASGTDTQYF. Here the CDR3 DNA reads TGTGCCAGCAGCTTAGCGAAGGCTAGCGGGACAGATACGCAGTATTTT. The chain carries TRBV7-8 and TRBJ2-3; 8 nucleotides agree with TRBD2. V lost 0 bases, J lost 3 bases, and 5 bases stayed unmatched. The germline CDR1 and CDR2 sequences are SGHVS and FQNEAQ. The CDR3 consists of 16 residues.

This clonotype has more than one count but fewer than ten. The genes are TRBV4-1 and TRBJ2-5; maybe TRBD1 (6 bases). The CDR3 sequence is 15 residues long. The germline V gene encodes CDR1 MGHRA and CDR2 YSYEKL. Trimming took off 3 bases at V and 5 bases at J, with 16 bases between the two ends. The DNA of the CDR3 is TGCGCCAGCAGCCAGGACGGACAGAAGGCGGAGACCCAGTACTTC. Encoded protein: CASSQDGQKAETQYF.

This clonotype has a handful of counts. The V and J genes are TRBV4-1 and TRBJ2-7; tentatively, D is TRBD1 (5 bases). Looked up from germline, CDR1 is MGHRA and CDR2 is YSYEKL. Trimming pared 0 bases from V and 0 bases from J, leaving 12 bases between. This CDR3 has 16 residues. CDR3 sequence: CASSQDRVRVSYEQYF. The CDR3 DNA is TGCGCCAGCAGCCAAGACAGGGTAAGGGTCTCCTACGAGCAGTACTTC.

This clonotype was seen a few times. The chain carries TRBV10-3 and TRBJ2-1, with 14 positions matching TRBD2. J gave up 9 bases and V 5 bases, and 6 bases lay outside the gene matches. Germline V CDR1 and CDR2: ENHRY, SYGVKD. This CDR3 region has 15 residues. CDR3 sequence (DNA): TGTGCCATCAGTTTGACTAGCGGGGGGGCGGGTGAGCAGTTCTTC. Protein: CAISLTSGGAGEQFF.